Presented here are 27 T cell receptor beta chains from one specimen sequenced in a study of blood T cell repertoires in COVID-19. The table came from immunoSEQ multiplex PCR; TCRdb's copy has only in-frame clones and leaves some out. The sample yields more than 150,000 clones, roughly four fifths seen once. Sequences were obtained from PBMCs or T cells enriched from blood (not recorded which). The receptor source for this set is a man aged 35 to 55 who had recovered from COVID-19.

This rearrangement joins TRBV25-1 to TRBJ2-3, with 8 bases aligning to TRBD2. CDR1 is MGHDK, CDR2 SYGVNS, per germline. This CDR3 is built from 14 residues. Trimming at V came to 5 bases and at J to 5 bases, leaving 6 bases not matched to a gene. CDR3 DNA sequence: TGTGCCAGCAGTTGGGCGGGAGGCTTAGATACGCAGTATTTT. Its protein product is CASSWAGGLDTQYF.

The chain couples TRBV5-1 to TRBJ1-2; TRBD1 is a possible D gene (5 bases). The CDR3 covers 13 residues. The V gene lost 1 base and the J gene lost 7 bases, with 11 bases spanning the gap. Germline lookup yields CDR1 SGHRS and CDR2 YFSETQ. CDR3 DNA: TGCGCCAGCAGCTTGTTGGGGGGAAGTGGCTACACCTTC. Translating gives CASSLLGGSGYTF. Complete variable domain (other parts from reference TRBV5-1 and TRBJ1-2): KAGVTQTPRYLIKTRGQQVTLSCSPISGHRSVSWYQQTPGQGLQFLFEYFSETQRNKGNFPGRFSGRQFSNSRSEMNVSTLELGDSALYLCASSLLGGSGYTFGSGTRLTVV.

This chain uses TRBV9 with TRBJ1-1; D is perhaps TRBD1 (5 bases). Germline CDR1 and CDR2: SGDLS and YYNGEE. The CDR3 runs 16 residues. The V end was cut by 2 bases, the J end by 1 base, with 15 bases between. CDR3: CASSVVDIVRNTEAFF. CDR3 sequence (DNA): TGTGCCAGCAGCGTTGTGGACATAGTAAGGAACACTGAAGCTTTCTTT. Using reference TRBV9 and TRBJ1-1 for the parts outside the CDR3, the full variable domain is DSGVTQTPKHLITATGQRVTLRCSPRSGDLSVYWYQQSLDQGLQFLIQYYNGEERAKGNILERFSAQQFPDLHSELNLSSLELGDSALYFCASSVVDIVRNTEAFFGQGTRLTVV.

The genes are TRBV9 and TRBJ2-4; D might be TRBD2 (7 bases). Germline V gives CDR1 SGDLS, CDR2 YYNGEE. Trimming pared 0 bases from V and 9 bases from J, leaving 16 bases between. This CDR3 is 15 amino acids long. CDR3 sequence: CASSVGGGRGSIQYF. CDR3 DNA: TGTGCCAGCAGCGTAGGAGGGGGGAGGGGTAGCATTCAGTACTTC.

This chain joins TRBV24-1 and TRBJ2-6, with TRBD1 matching 7 bases. Unmatched junction bases numbered 18, after V lost 4 bases and J lost 1 base. The CDR3 is 21 residues long. CDR1 is KGHDR and CDR2 is SFDVKD in the germline V gene. CDR3 in DNA: TGTGCCACCAGTGACACCACAGGACAGGCGGCTAGTGATTCTGGGGCCAACGTCCTGACTTTC. Translation: CATSDTTGQAASDSGANVLTF.

The chain is built from TRBV19 and TRBJ2-1; tentative D call: TRBD1 (6 bases). With 5 bases removed from V and 7 bases from J, the gap between germline ends came to 18 bases. In germline, CDR1 is LNHDA, CDR2 SQIVND (reference sequence). The CDR3 length is 15 residues. The CDR3 sequence is CASSPQGLSTNEQFF. CDR3 bases: TGTGCCAGTAGTCCCCAGGGGTTAAGTACGAATGAGCAGTTCTTC. Full variable domain (remainder filled in from reference TRBV19 and TRBJ2-1): DGGITQSPKYLFRKEGQNVTLSCEQNLNHDAMYWYRQDPGQGLRLIYYSQIVNDFQKGDIAEGYSVSREKKESFPLTVTSAQKNPTAFYLCASSPQGLSTNEQFFGPGTRLTVL.

The chain uses TRBV6-2 or TRBV6-3 and TRBJ2-7, with 9 bases identical to TRBD1. Germline assignment: CDR1 MNHEY and CDR2 SVGEGT. CDR3 length equals 16 residues. Losses at the gene ends were 2 bases for V and 3 bases for J; bases not matched to a gene: 8. The CDR3: CASSYVPGQGDYEQYF. The CDR3 region has the DNA TGTGCCAGCAGTTACGTTCCGGGACAGGGAGACTACGAGCAGTACTTC.

The V gene is TRBV30, the J gene TRBJ2-7, with 7 bases that match TRBD1. The CDR3 covers 16 residues. Unmatched junction bases numbered 10, after V lost 0 bases and J lost 2 bases. Germline values: CDR1 GTSNPN, CDR2 SVGIG (reference sequence). CDR3 DNA sequence: TGTGCCTGGAGTGTACTAGGGCAGGGGGACCCCTACGAGCAGTACTTC. Its protein product is CAWSVLGQGDPYEQYF.

The chain combines TRBV4-1 with TRBJ2-2; 8 bases are a match to TRBD2. The germline V gene has CDR1 MGHRA and CDR2 YSYEKL. The CDR3 runs 15 residues. J was trimmed by 9 bases and V by 5 bases; bases with no gene match: 11. The chain's CDR3 is CASSFGSGGARELFF. DNA for the CDR3: TGCGCCAGCAGCTTCGGGAGCGGGGGAGCCCGGGAGCTGTTTTTT.

The V gene is TRBV11-2, the J gene TRBJ1-6; 7 positions match TRBD1. J gave up 7 bases and V 3 bases, and 6 bases lay outside the gene matches. Germline values: CDR1 SGHAT, CDR2 FQNNGV. There are 15 residues in the CDR3. In nucleotides, the CDR3 is TGTGCCAGCAGCTTGGGACAGCCCCAAAATTCACCCCTCCACTTT. Translation: CASSLGQPQNSPLHF.

This clone has a handful of counts. The V gene is TRBV12-5, the J gene TRBJ2-1; 9 nucleotides line up with TRBD1. The germline V gene encodes CDR1 LGHNT and CDR2 FRNRAP. V trimming: 7 bases; J trimming: 8 bases; junction bases outside the gene matches: 12. This CDR3 is 15 amino acids long. CDR3 in amino acids: CASAFPGTGNDEQFF. In DNA form, the CDR3 reads TGTGCTAGTGCCTTCCCCGGGACAGGGAACGATGAGCAGTTCTTC.

The rearrangement uses TRBV18 and TRBJ1-5, with 10 bases lining up with TRBD1. CDR1 and CDR2 (germline): KGHSH, LQKENI. The CDR3 covers 16 residues. V lost 4 bases, J lost 2 bases, and 5 bases stayed unmatched. CDR3 sequence (DNA): TGTGCCAGCTCACGACAGGGGGCGAGGGGCAATCAGCCCCAGCATTTT. Its protein product is CASSRQGARGNQPQHF.

CDR3 amino acids: CASSPHTAGTASYEQYF. The CDR3, as DNA: TGTGCCAGCAGTCCCCACACTGCCGGGACAGCTTCCTACGAGCAGTACTTC. The rearrangement links TRBV28 to TRBJ2-7; 7 positions agree with TRBD1. The germline gives CDR1 MDHEN, CDR2 SYDVKM. Trimming removed 5 bases from V and 1 base from J; junction bases left unmatched: 14. The CDR3 is 17 residues long.

The chain is built from TRBV9 and TRBJ1-4; 9 nucleotides line up with TRBD1. CDR3 length: 15 amino acids. The germline V gene encodes CDR1 SGDLS and CDR2 YYNGEE. V was pared by 0 bases and J by 7 bases, with 4 bases of the junction left unmatched. The CDR3 loop is CASSVASGQGEKLFF. The CDR3 DNA follows: TGTGCCAGCAGCGTAGCTTCGGGACAGGGTGAAAAACTGTTTTTT.

This clone has a handful of counts. The chain recombines TRBV29-1 with TRBJ2-2, with 7 bases matching TRBD2. V trimming: 2 bases; J trimming: 2 bases; junction bases outside the gene matches: 11. The CDR3 loop spans 17 amino acids. In germline, CDR1 is SQVTM, CDR2 ANQGSEA. CDR3 region: CSVEIYSAGVNTGELFF. In nucleotides, the CDR3 is TGCAGCGTTGAAATCTACTCCGCGGGAGTAAACACCGGGGAGCTGTTTTTT.

This clone appeared a single time. This sequence joins TRBV5-8 and TRBJ1-1, with 9 bases lining up with TRBD1. Germline assignment: CDR1 SGHTS and CDR2 YDEGEE. The V gene end was trimmed by 0 bases and the J gene end by 7 bases; junction bases not matched to a gene: 4. The CDR3 is made up of 14 amino acids. CDR3 region: CASSLGTGEREAFF. Written as DNA, the CDR3 is TGTGCCAGCAGCTTGGGGACAGGGGAACGTGAAGCTTTCTTT. Based on the CDR3 plus reference TRBV5-8 and TRBJ1-1, the full variable domain is EAGVTQSPTHLIKTRGQQATLRCSPISGHTSVYWYQQALGLGLQFLLWYDEGEERNRGNFPPRFSGRQFPNYSSELNVNALELEDSALYLCASSLGTGEREAFFGQGTRLTVV.

This chain connects TRBV27 to TRBJ1-1, with D perhaps matching TRBD1 (6 bases). CDR1 is MNHEY and CDR2 is SMNVEV in the germline V gene (reference sequence). This CDR3 spans 14 amino acids. Trimming took off 8 bases at V and 0 bases at J, with 13 bases between the two ends. CDR3 coding DNA: TGTGCCAGCTCTCCAGGGGACATGAACACTGAAGCTTTCTTT. Residues: CASSPGDMNTEAFF.

The J gene is TRBJ2-2, the V gene TRBV23-1; 12 bases agree with TRBD2. Being an ORF, TRBV23-1 has a function that is uncertain. There are 17 residues in the CDR3. Losses at the gene ends were 4 bases for V and 7 bases for J; bases not matched to a gene: 10. CDR3 sequence: CASSRPSGRAMDGELFF. CDR3 sequence (DNA): TGCGCCAGCAGTCGGCCTAGCGGGAGGGCCATGGACGGGGAGCTGTTTTTT.

The rearrangement uses TRBV6-4 and TRBJ1-1; D possibly corresponds to TRBD1 (6 bases). The CDR3 extends over 14 amino acids. Per germline, CDR1 MRHNA and CDR2 SNTAGT. Trimming left V 5 bases short and J 3 bases short, with 13 bases between. The CDR3 is CASSPRGGDTEAFF. CDR3 sequence (DNA): TGTGCCAGCAGTCCACGGGGGGGCGACACTGAAGCTTTCTTT.

The rearrangement uses TRBV6-2 or TRBV6-3 and TRBJ1-2; the match to TRBD1 covers 11 bases. The CDR3 sequence is 14 residues long. CDR1 and CDR2 from the germline V gene are MNHEY and SVGEGT. The V segment lost 6 bases and the J segment 6 bases; nucleotides outside the gene matches: 6. The DNA of the CDR3 is TGTGCCAGCAGCCTACCGGGACAGGGGGATGGCTACACCTTC. It codes for CASSLPGQGDGYTF.

The chain is built from TRBV29-1 and TRBJ2-7; 11 nucleotides align to TRBD1. The length of the CDR3 is 13 residues. With V trimmed by 2 bases and J by 6 bases, 3 bases remained unmatched. Per the germline V gene, CDR1 is SQVTM and CDR2 is ANQGSEA. The CDR3 here is CSVERDRGSEQYF. The CDR3 region has the DNA TGCAGCGTTGAAAGGGACAGGGGGAGCGAGCAGTACTTC.

Only a few counts were recorded for this clone. CDR3 sequence reads: CASSSVGEAEQYF. DNA for the CDR3: TGTGCCAGCAGTTCAGTAGGAGAGGCGGAGCAGTACTTC. V is TRBV27 and J is TRBJ2-7; no firm D call. Germline V gene lookup returns CDR1 MNHEY and CDR2 SMNVEV (reference sequence). This CDR3 comprises 13 residues. With 4 bases removed from V and 7 bases from J, the gap between germline ends came to 14 bases.

This clone has only one observation. Other DNA sequences in this sample translate to the same CDR3. The V call is TRBV4-3, the J call TRBJ1-1; perhaps TRBD1 as D (6 bases). CDR1 and CDR2 from the germline V gene are LGHNA and YSLEER. CDR3 length equals 19 residues. V lost 0 bases to trimming and J lost 0 bases, with 20 bases between them. CDR3 bases: TGCGCCAGCAGCCAAGACCGACCTTCAGGGGTTGACATGAACACTGAAGCTTTCTTT. Its translation is CASSQDRPSGVDMNTEAFF.

The chain recombines TRBV3-1 (or the pseudogene TRBV3-2) with TRBJ2-2; D gene unclear. Germline V gives CDR1 LGHDT, CDR2 YNNKEL (reference sequence). This CDR3 region has 12 residues. V was pared by 1 base and J by 13 bases, with 10 bases between. The CDR3 DNA reads TGTGCCAGCAGCCAAGCCGCACCTACGCTGTTTTTT. It is translated as CASSQAAPTLFF.

The rearrangement uses TRBV19 and TRBJ2-5; 7 bases align to TRBD2. The CDR3 totals 16 residues. V shed 3 bases and J 5 bases; nucleotides not matched to a gene: 12. Looked up from germline, CDR1 is LNHDA and CDR2 is SQIVND (reference sequence). CDR3 sequence: CASSMSADGGWETQYF. CDR3 DNA: TGTGCCAGTAGTATGTCGGCAGACGGGGGGTGGGAGACCCAGTACTTC.

DNA for the CDR3: TGTGCCAGCAGCGTCGGGACAGTAATAGCTAACTATGGCTACACCTTC. Its protein is CASSVGTVIANYGYTF. The V gene is TRBV9, the J gene TRBJ1-2, with 7 bases identical to TRBD1. After removal of 2 bases from V and 0 bases from J, the junction contained 7 bases not matched to a gene. The CDR3 sequence is 16 residues long. CDR1 is SGDLS, CDR2 YYNGEE, per germline.

CDR3 sequence (DNA): TGTGCCAGCAGCGATTTAGCTAGCGGGAATTATGAGCAGTTCTTC. This encodes CASSDLASGNYEQFF. The chain carries TRBV9 and TRBJ2-1; 9 bases are a match to TRBD2. CDR1 is SGDLS and CDR2 is YYNGEE in the germline V gene. The J segment lost 8 bases and the V segment lost 3 bases, leaving 9 bases of the junction unmatched. This CDR3 has 15 residues.